The 5 T cell receptor beta chains reported below all come from one sample, sequenced in a study of T cells in tumors after PD-1 blockade. The repertoire was sequenced with immunoSEQ multiplex PCR; TCRdb's copy has only in-frame clones and lacks some. The table lists around 60,000 clones, roughly 77% of them singletons. The material was PBMCs, obtained before anti-PD-1 treatment. These TCRs come from a human donor with basal cell carcinoma.

V is TRBV4-1 and J is TRBJ2-7, with D perhaps matching TRBD1 (6 bases). V was shortened by 0 bases and J by 2 bases, with 11 bases between the two germline ends. Germline loops: CDR1 MGHRA, CDR2 YSYEKL. The CDR3 length is 15 residues. The CDR3 reads CASSQEVGATYEQYF. CDR3 bases: TGCGCCAGCAGCCAAGAGGTGGGGGCCACCTACGAGCAGTACTTC.

The gene calls are TRBV6-6 and TRBJ1-1, with D tentatively TRBD1 (6 bases). Germline V gene lookup returns CDR1 MNHNY and CDR2 SVGAGI (reference sequence). The CDR3 length is 13 residues. V dropped 2 bases and J dropped 5 bases, with 9 bases sitting between them. The CDR3 sequence is CASSYIQGTEAFF. The CDR3 region has the DNA TGTGCCAGCAGTTACATCCAGGGGACTGAAGCTTTCTTT.

This clone came up once. This chain connects TRBV7-9 to TRBJ2-5, with 10 bases fitting TRBD1. The trim removed 5 bases at V and 5 bases at J, leaving 14 bases unmatched. The CDR3 length is 17 residues. The germline CDR1 and CDR2 sequences are SEHNR and FQNEAQ (reference sequence). The chain's CDR3 is CASSPLGQGIPGETQYF. Here the CDR3 DNA reads TGTGCCAGCAGCCCCCTGGGACAGGGGATACCTGGGGAGACCCAGTACTTC.

The chain is built from TRBV6-5 and TRBJ2-6; unclear D gene. The V gene's germline CDR1 is MNHEY and CDR2 SVGAGI. This CDR3 contains 13 residues. Between the trimmed V and J ends, which lost 10 bases and 0 bases, there was a span of 7 bases. CDR3 sequence: CATRLSGANVLTF. CDR3 in DNA: TGTGCCACCCGGCTCTCTGGGGCCAACGTCCTGACTTTC.

V and J are TRBV6-5 and TRBJ2-2; a possible D gene is TRBD1 (6 bases). The germline V gene encodes CDR1 MNHEY and CDR2 SVGAGI. The CDR3 spans 14 residues. Trimming pared 6 bases from V and 5 bases from J, leaving 13 bases between. CDR3 region: CASRPRGRTGELFF. DNA of the CDR3: TGTGCCAGCAGACCCAGGGGACGGACCGGGGAGCTGTTTTTT.